The source of this TCR beta chain is a study of CD8 T cells in ankylosing spondylitis. Study findings and constraints: From matched ankylosing spondylitis synovial fluid, disease-linked clones were reportedly recovered at significantly enriched levels. Clones linked with disease were CD8+ and fairly uncommon in the peripheral blood.

TCRdb reprocessed the 5' RACE reads with MiXCR, giving one entry per CDR3 protein. The sample includes approximately 150,000 distinct CDR3 sequences, around a third of them seen just once. The CDR3 is 14 amino acids. The germline V gene has CDR1 SEHNR and CDR2 FQNEAQ (reference sequence). V lost 5 bases, J lost 2 bases, and 4 bases stayed unmatched. This clonotype was observed a handful of times. Its antigen is not known. What was sequenced was synovial fluid, either unsorted or a sorted T cell fraction (not recorded which). The rearrangement uses TRBV7-9 and TRBJ2-7; 9 bases line up with TRBD2. This sequence was found in a male donor with ankylosing spondylitis. This chain's CDR3 is CASSRGLATYEQYF. The DNA of the CDR3 is TGTGCCAGCAGCCGAGGACTAGCGACCTACGAGCAGTACTTC.